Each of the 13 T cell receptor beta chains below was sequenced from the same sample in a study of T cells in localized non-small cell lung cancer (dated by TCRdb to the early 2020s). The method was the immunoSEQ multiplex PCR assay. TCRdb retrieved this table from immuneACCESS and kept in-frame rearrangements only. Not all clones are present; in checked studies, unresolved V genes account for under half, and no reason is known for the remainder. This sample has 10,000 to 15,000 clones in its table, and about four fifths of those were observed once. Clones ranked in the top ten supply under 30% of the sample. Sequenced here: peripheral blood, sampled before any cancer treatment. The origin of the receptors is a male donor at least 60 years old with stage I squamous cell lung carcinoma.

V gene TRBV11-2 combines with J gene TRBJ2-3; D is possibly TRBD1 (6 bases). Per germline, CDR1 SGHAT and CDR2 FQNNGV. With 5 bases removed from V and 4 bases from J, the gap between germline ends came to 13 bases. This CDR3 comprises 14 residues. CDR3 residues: CASSRLQGPDTQYF. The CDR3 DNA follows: TGTGCCAGCAGCCGCTTACAGGGTCCAGATACGCAGTATTTT.

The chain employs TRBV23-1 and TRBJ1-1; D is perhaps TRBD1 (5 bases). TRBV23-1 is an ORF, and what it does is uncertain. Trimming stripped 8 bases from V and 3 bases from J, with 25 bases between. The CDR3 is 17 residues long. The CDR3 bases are TGCGCCAGCCCATCCCAAGACAGAAGAATGAGTCACACTGAAGCTTTCTTT. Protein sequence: CASPSQDRRMSHTEAFF.

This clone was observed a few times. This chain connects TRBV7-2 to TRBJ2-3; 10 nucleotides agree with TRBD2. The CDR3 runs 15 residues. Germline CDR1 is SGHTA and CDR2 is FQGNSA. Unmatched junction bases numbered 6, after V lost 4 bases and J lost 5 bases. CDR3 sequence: CASSSSGRAGDTQYF. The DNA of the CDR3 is TGTGCCAGCAGCTCAAGCGGGAGGGCCGGAGATACGCAGTATTTT.

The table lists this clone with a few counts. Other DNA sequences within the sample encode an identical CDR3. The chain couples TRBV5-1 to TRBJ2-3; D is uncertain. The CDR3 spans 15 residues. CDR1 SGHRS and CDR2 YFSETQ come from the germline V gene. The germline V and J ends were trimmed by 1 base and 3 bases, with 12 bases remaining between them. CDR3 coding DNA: TGCGCCAGCAGCTTGCCGGGTGGTGATACAGATACGCAGTATTTT. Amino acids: CASSLPGGDTDTQYF.

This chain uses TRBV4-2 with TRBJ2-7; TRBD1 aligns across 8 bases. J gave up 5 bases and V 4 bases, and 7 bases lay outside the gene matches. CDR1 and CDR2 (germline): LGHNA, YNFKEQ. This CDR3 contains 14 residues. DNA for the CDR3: TGTGCCAGCAGCCTAGCCCAGGGGGCCAACGAGCAGTACTTC. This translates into CASSLAQGANEQYF.

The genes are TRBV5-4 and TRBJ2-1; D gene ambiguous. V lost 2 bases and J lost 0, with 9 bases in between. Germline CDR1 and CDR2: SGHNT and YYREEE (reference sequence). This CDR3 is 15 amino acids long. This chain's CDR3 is CASSFGLSSYNEQFF. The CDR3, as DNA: TGTGCCAGCAGCTTCGGCCTGAGCTCCTACAATGAGCAGTTCTTC.

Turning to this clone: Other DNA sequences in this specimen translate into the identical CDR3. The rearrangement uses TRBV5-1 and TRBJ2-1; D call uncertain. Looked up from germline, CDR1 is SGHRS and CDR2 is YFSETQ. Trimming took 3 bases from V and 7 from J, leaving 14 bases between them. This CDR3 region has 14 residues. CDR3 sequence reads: CASSSSGPRNEQFF. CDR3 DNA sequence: TGCGCCAGCAGCTCCAGTGGTCCGAGAAATGAGCAGTTCTTC.

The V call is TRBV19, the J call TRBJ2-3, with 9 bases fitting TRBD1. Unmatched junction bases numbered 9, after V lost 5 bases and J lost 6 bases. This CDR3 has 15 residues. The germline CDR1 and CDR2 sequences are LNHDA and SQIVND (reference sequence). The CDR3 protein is CASSLGTGTTDTQYF. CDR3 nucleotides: TGTGCCAGTAGTCTTGGGACAGGGACAACCGATACGCAGTATTTT.

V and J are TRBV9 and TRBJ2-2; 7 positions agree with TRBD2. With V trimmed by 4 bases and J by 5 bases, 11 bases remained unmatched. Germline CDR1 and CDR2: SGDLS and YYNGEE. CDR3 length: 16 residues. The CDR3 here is CASSPPGGEGTGELFF. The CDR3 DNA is TGTGCCAGCAGCCCCCCTGGGGGGGAAGGGACCGGGGAGCTGTTTTTT.

CDR3 in amino acids: CAWSANRGYEQYF. Written as DNA, the CDR3 is TGTGCCTGGAGTGCTAACAGGGGATACGAGCAGTACTTC. This sequence joins TRBV30 and TRBJ2-7, with TRBD1 matching over 7 bases. Germline-derived CDR1 and CDR2 are GTSNPN and SVGIG (reference sequence). This CDR3 is built from 13 residues. V dropped 1 base and J dropped 4; count of bases not matched to a gene: 4.

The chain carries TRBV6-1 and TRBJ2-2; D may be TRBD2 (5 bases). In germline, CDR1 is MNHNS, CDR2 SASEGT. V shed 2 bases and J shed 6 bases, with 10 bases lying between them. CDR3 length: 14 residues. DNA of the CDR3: TGTGCCAGCAGTGAACGGAGGCCCCCCGGGGAGCTGTTTTTT. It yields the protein CASSERRPPGELFF.

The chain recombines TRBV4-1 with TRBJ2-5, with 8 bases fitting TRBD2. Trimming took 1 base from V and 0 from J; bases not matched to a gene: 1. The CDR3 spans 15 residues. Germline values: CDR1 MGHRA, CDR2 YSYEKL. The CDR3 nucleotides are TGCGCCAGCAGCCAAGCGGGAGGGAACCAAGAGACCCAGTACTTC. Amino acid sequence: CASSQAGGNQETQYF.

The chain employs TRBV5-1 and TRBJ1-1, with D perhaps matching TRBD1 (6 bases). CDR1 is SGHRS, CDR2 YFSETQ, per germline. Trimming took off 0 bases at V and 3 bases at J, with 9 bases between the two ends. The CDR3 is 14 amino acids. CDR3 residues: CASSLVAGDTEAFF. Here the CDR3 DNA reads TGCGCCAGCAGCTTGGTTGCAGGGGACACTGAAGCTTTCTTT.